This record covers a single T cell receptor (beta chain). Its antigen remains unknown. This sample also contains other DNA sequences that code for the same CDR3. Time point reported: blood 2 weeks post-SBRT. Treatment of the sample: 15 Gy SBRT to primary tumor, nephrectomy 4 weeks later. Per the germline V gene, CDR1 is SGHTA and CDR2 is FQGNSA. V was shortened by 0 bases and J by 5 bases, with 6 bases between the two germline ends. The CDR3 runs 13 residues. Generated by immunoSEQ multiplex PCR, the TCRdb table keeps only in-frame clones and is missing some. There are some 120,000 clones in the sample; 85% to 90% occur only once, and over 4.5% lies in the top ten. The data stem from a study of radiation and T cells in renal cell carcinoma. Study context: Nephrectomy followed 15 Gy stereotactic body radiation by 4 weeks. Findings and caveats of the study: In blood, top tumor clones expanded by 2 weeks, shrinking by 4.

This TCR was recovered from a woman between 65 and 79 years old with renal cell carcinoma. The source material was blood, sampled from a patient whose treatment included radiotherapy and nephrectomy. The V gene is TRBV7-2, the J gene TRBJ2-3; maybe TRBD2 (6 bases). In nucleotides, the CDR3 is TGTGCCAGCAGCTTAGCGGGGGGAGATACGCAGTATTTT. Amino acid sequence: CASSLAGGDTQYF.